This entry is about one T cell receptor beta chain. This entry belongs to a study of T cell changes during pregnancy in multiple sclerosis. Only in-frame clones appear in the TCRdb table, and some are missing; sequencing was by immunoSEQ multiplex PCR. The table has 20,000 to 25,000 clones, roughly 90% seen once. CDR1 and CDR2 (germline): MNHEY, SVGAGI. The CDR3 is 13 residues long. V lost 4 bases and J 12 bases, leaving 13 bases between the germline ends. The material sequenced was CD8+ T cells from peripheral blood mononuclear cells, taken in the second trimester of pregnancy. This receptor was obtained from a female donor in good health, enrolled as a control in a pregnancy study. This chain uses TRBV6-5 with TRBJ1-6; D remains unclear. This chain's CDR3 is CASSLGLGGPLHF. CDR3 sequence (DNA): TGTGCCAGCAGTTTAGGACTGGGTGGACCCCTCCACTTT.